This is a list of T cell receptor beta chains from one sample in a study of blood T cell repertoires in COVID-19. Data came from immunoSEQ multiplex PCR; TCRdb stores just in-frame clones and leaves some out. The sample contains 160,000 or so clones, roughly 84% of which appear only once. The sample taken for sequencing was peripheral blood. These receptors were taken from a woman aged 45-65 years with COVID-19, enrolled during active disease. Each CDR3 is given with its conserved first and last residue. D genes are given only for firm matches. Where a row states a size, it is once, few, many or the class of an expanded clone; other rows omit it.

clone size,J gene,D gene,V gene,CDR3 protein,CDR3 DNA
few,TRBJ1-6,NA,TRBV15,CATSRDRGDPLHF,TGTGCCACCAGCAGAGATAGGGGCGATCCCCTCCACTTT
NA,TRBJ1-3,NA,TRBV29-1,CSAAGTRSGNTIYF,TGCAGCGCCGCCGGGACACGCTCTGGAAACACCATATATTTT
NA,TRBJ2-7,NA,TRBV30,CAWSVLDNSKDEQYF,TGTGCCTGGAGTGTACTGGACAATAGTAAGGACGAGCAGTACTTC
few,TRBJ1-2,NA,TRBV19,CASSPGGGVYGYTF,TGTGCCAGTAGCCCTGGGGGGGGAGTCTATGGCTACACCTTC
NA,TRBJ1-2,NA,TRBV20-1,CSAGVQGRADGYTF,TGCAGTGCTGGTGTACAGGGACGGGCGGATGGCTACACCTTC
NA,TRBJ2-7,TRBD1,TRBV2,CASSDGAGGTYEQYF,TGTGCCAGCAGTGACGGGGCAGGGGGAACCTACGAGCAGTACTTC
NA,TRBJ2-1,TRBD1,TRBV10-3,CAIRGDSSRGNEQFF,TGTGCCATCAGGGGGGACAGCAGCCGGGGAAATGAGCAGTTCTTC
once,TRBJ2-5,NA,TRBV11-2,CASSLVQETQYF,TGTGCCAGCAGCTTAGTACAAGAGACCCAGTACTTC
NA,TRBJ2-7,TRBD1,TRBV5-1,CASSPATGSPHEQYF,TGCGCCAGCAGCCCGGCGACAGGGTCCCCCCACGAGCAGTACTTC
NA,TRBJ2-5,NA,TRBV5-4,CASGRGGPQETQYF,TGTGCCAGCGGCAGGGGCGGGCCCCAAGAGACCCAGTACTTC
NA,TRBJ1-5,NA,TRBV5-5,CASSLSGIGQPQHF,TGTGCCAGCAGCTTGTCGGGGATCGGTCAGCCCCAGCATTTT
NA,TRBJ2-7,NA,TRBV7-2,CASSLSDRSAYEQYF,TGTGCCAGCAGCTTAAGCGACAGGTCAGCCTACGAGCAGTACTTC
NA,TRBJ2-5,NA,TRBV12-5,CASGRGNFQETQYF,TGTGCTAGTGGGCGGGGCAACTTTCAAGAGACCCAGTACTTC
NA,TRBJ2-5,NA,TRBV7-7,CASSSDLRETQYF,TGTGCTAGCAGCTCGGACTTGCGAGAGACCCAGTACTTC
once,TRBJ1-3,TRBD1,TRBV23-1,CASSRKQGARRNTIYF,TGCGCCAGCAGTCGTAAACAGGGGGCGCGAAGAAACACCATATATTTT
NA,TRBJ1-5,NA,TRBV18,CASSQTDRSANQPQHF,TGTGCCAGCTCACAAACCGACAGAAGCGCCAATCAGCCCCAGCATTTT